Listed here are 14 T cell receptor beta chains from one sample, sequenced in a study of CD8+CD57+ T cells in acquired aplastic anemia. Genomic DNA provided the template from which TCR beta VDJ and CDR3 profiles were obtained. MiXCR, run by TCRdb on the reads, gives a single entry per CDR3 protein. This sample has about 180,000 distinct CDR3 sequences; around 45% occur once, and the top ten carry around 3%. The sample taken for sequencing was sorted CD4+, CD8+, or CD8+CD57+ T cells (not recorded which) from PBMCs. The receptor source for this set is a human donor in good health.

The J gene is TRBJ1-1, the V gene TRBV2, with 11 bases identical to TRBD1. The CDR3 consists of 15 residues. CDR1 and CDR2 (germline): SNHLY, FYNNEI. V shed 4 bases and J 0 bases; nucleotides not matched to a gene: 1. The CDR3 loop reads CASSGDRGMNTEAFF. The CDR3 DNA is TGTGCCAGCAGTGGGGACAGGGGGATGAACACTGAAGCTTTCTTT.

This clonotype appeared a few times. This chain connects TRBV6-1 to TRBJ1-4, with a possible D match to TRBD1 (6 bases). The germline CDR1 and CDR2 sequences are MNHNS and SASEGT. This CDR3 spans 13 amino acids. The ends were cut back, 7 bases at V and 4 bases at J, with 10 bases in the middle. CDR3 nucleotides: TGTGCCAGCATGACAGGTAGTAATGAAAAACTGTTTTTT. Translated: CASMTGSNEKLFF.

V gene TRBV6-5 combines with J gene TRBJ1-2; no clear D gene. Germline lookup yields CDR1 MNHEY and CDR2 SVGAGI. The V end was cut by 1 base, the J end by 2 bases, with 8 bases between. This CDR3 contains 14 residues. The CDR3 coding sequence is TGTGCCAGCAGTTACTTGTCACAAAACTATGGCTACACCTTC. Protein product: CASSYLSQNYGYTF.

V is TRBV10-1 and J is TRBJ2-2, with 8 bases identical to TRBD2. Germline loops: CDR1 WNHNN, CDR2 SYGVQD (reference sequence). Unmatched junction bases numbered 9, after V lost 3 bases and J lost 6 bases. The length of the CDR3 is 16 residues. The CDR3 protein is CASSDLSGGVSGELFF. In DNA, the CDR3 is TGCGCCAGCAGTGACCTAAGCGGGGGAGTGTCCGGGGAGCTGTTTTTT.

This clonotype was found many times. A read error may be the cause here, since a much bigger clone is one base away. The V call is TRBV10-3, the J call TRBJ2-1; D is unclear. V lost 0 bases and J lost 4, with 7 bases in between. The CDR3 covers 14 residues. From germline, CDR1 is ENHRY and CDR2 SYGVKD. The CDR3 is CAISESSSYNEQFF. The CDR3 DNA sequence: TGTGCCATCAGTGAGTCGAGCTCTTACAATGAGCAGTTCTTC.

The chain is built from TRBV2 and TRBJ2-7; no definite D call. Germline assignment: CDR1 SNHLY and CDR2 FYNNEI. This CDR3 is built from 14 residues. Trimming shortened V by 3 bases and J by 0 bases, and 9 bases separated the two germline ends. CDR3 sequence: CASSDAHYSYEQYF. DNA of the CDR3: TGTGCCAGCAGTGATGCGCACTACTCCTACGAGCAGTACTTC.

The chain has TRBV29-1 and TRBJ1-1; 7 bases are a match to TRBD1. J gave up 3 bases and V 7 bases, and 2 bases lay outside the gene matches. This CDR3 contains 11 residues. In germline, CDR1 is SQVTM, CDR2 ANQGSEA. The CDR3 coding sequence is TGCAGCGCCACAGGGGACACTGAAGCTTTCTTT. Residues: CSATGDTEAFF.

This chain uses TRBV2 with TRBJ2-5; TRBD1 matches 8 bases. The CDR3 has 14 amino acids. V lost 6 bases to trimming and J lost 2 bases; unmatched junction nucleotides: 5. In germline, CDR1 is SNHLY, CDR2 FYNNEI. The CDR3 DNA is TGTGCCAGCAGATCAAGGACAGGGCAAGAGACCCAGTACTTC. It translates to CASRSRTGQETQYF.

There are a few counts of this clonotype. The V gene is TRBV7-8, the J gene TRBJ1-6, with no clear D. The CDR3 is 16 residues long. The V gene lost 5 bases and the J gene lost 9 bases, with 20 bases spanning the gap. Germline loops: CDR1 SGHVS, CDR2 FQNEAQ. CDR3: CASSLTIAPGGSPLHF. The CDR3 DNA sequence: TGTGCCAGCAGCCTAACGATAGCCCCAGGAGGTTCACCCCTCCACTTT.

The rearrangement uses TRBV4-1 and TRBJ1-6; 7 nucleotides align to TRBD1. The CDR3 runs 17 residues. V lost 4 bases, J lost 3 bases, and 9 bases stayed unmatched. Germline loops: CDR1 MGHRA, CDR2 YSYEKL. The CDR3 region is CASSPGTARYYNSPLHF. CDR3 bases: TGCGCCAGCAGCCCGGGGACAGCGCGCTACTATAATTCACCCCTCCACTTT.

This clonotype was picked up many times. V usage is TRBV11-3 and J usage is TRBJ2-7; 9 bases agree with TRBD1. CDR3 length equals 14 residues. The J segment lost 0 bases and the V segment lost 5 bases, leaving 2 bases of the junction unmatched. The germline gives CDR1 SGHNT, CDR2 YENEEA. CDR3 residues: CASSRDRASYEQYF. The CDR3, as DNA: TGTGCCAGCAGCCGGGACAGGGCCTCCTACGAGCAGTACTTC.

The genes are TRBV3-1 and TRBJ2-1, with 8 bases fitting TRBD1. CDR3 length: 14 amino acids. Germline V lookup: CDR1 LGHDT, CDR2 YNNKEL (reference sequence). The junction had 2 bases not matched to a gene; V was cut back by 2 bases and J by 5 bases. In DNA, the CDR3 is TGTGCCAGCAGCCAAACAGGGGGAAACAATGAGCAGTTCTTC. As protein: CASSQTGGNNEQFF.

The chain links TRBV10-3 to TRBJ1-6; TRBD1 matches 11 bases. The CDR3 runs to 16 residues. J lost 4 bases, V lost 4 bases, and 3 bases had no gene match. Germline V gene sequence: CDR1 ENHRY, CDR2 SYGVKD. CDR3 coding DNA: TGTGCCATCAGTGCCGGGACAGGGGGATATAATTCACCCCTCCACTTT. Its translation is CAISAGTGGYNSPLHF.

This chain connects TRBV19 to TRBJ2-1; D is unresolved. This CDR3 has 13 residues. CDR1 is LNHDA, CDR2 SQIVND, per germline (reference sequence). V lost 1 base, J lost 2 bases, and 3 bases lay in between. The CDR3 DNA follows: TGTGCCAGTAGTATAGCACCCTACAATGAGCAGTTCTTC. Its protein product is CASSIAPYNEQFF.